This T cell receptor beta chain originates from a study of T cells in tuberculosis. Findings and caveats of the study: The TCR-beta difference was not significant; alpha differences partly reflected length. Cases with active tuberculosis were adults, while controls were adolescents. Smaller distances to GMM-specific TCRs suggested their expansion in active tuberculosis.

Data came from immunoSEQ multiplex PCR; TCRdb stores just in-frame clones and leaves some out. The sample has tens of thousands of clones; roughly 92% are singletons. Trimming cost V 6 bases and J 9 bases, with 28 bases left between them. Germline V gives CDR1 SGHRS, CDR2 YFSETQ. The CDR3 is made up of 17 amino acids. On this clone: No antigen is known for it.

The specimen was PBMCs. This clonotype originated in a donor between 5 and 29 years old with latent tuberculosis or without tuberculosis infection. Some clones in this sample may be carry-over from other donors' samples. The chain carries TRBV5-1 and TRBJ2-1; tentatively, D is TRBD2 (6 bases). Here the CDR3 reads CASKYDPGRLGGSEQFF. CDR3 nucleotides: TGCGCCAGCAAATACGACCCTGGACGTTTGGGGGGTAGTGAGCAGTTCTTC.